This entry lists 10 T cell receptor beta chains sequenced from one sample in a study of blood T cells in healthy people across ages. A sample-barcoded 5' primer and a J-beta primer mix were used in a second PCR of roughly 7 to 11 cycles. Each CDR3 protein is one row after TCRdb ran MiXCR on the 5' RACE reads. Of around 620,000 distinct CDR3 sequences detected, 27% appear once; the ten largest clones hold about a fifth. Material: blood. The receptors were sampled from a woman aged 70 to 79 in good health.

The chain joins TRBV6-6 to TRBJ1-1; D remains ambiguous. The CDR3 spans 14 residues. Trimming pared 2 bases from V and 1 base from J, leaving 8 bases between. Germline values: CDR1 MNHNY, CDR2 SVGAGI (reference sequence). DNA for the CDR3: TGTGCCAGCAGTTACATCGGAGCGAACACTGAAGCTTTCTTT. Translated: CASSYIGANTEAFF.

This clonotype was seen more than once but under ten times. V usage is TRBV11-2 and J usage is TRBJ2-7, with TRBD1 matching 10 bases. This CDR3 contains 15 residues. The germline V gene has CDR1 SGHAT and CDR2 FQNNGV. The V segment lost 5 bases and the J segment 3 bases; nucleotides outside the gene matches: 7. The DNA for the CDR3 is TGTGCCAGCAGCGCGGACAGGGGGACTTACTACGAGCAGTACTTC. This gives the protein CASSADRGTYYEQYF.

This clonotype was detected only a few times. The V and J genes are TRBV5-1 and TRBJ1-1; TRBD1 aligns across 8 bases. Losses at the gene ends were 4 bases for V and 3 bases for J; bases not matched to a gene: 8. Germline V gene data show CDR1 as SGHRS and CDR2 as YFSETQ. The CDR3 extends over 15 amino acids. In DNA form, the CDR3 reads TGCGCCAGCAGCACCGGACAGGGCTTTTACACTGAAGCTTTCTTT. It is translated as CASSTGQGFYTEAFF.

The J gene is TRBJ2-1, the V gene TRBV29-1, with no clear D. In germline, CDR1 is SQVTM, CDR2 ANQGSEA. This CDR3 has 14 residues. The V gene lost 4 bases and the J gene lost 0 bases, with 10 bases spanning the gap. CDR3 sequence reads: CSVGAYHSYNEQFF. The CDR3 bases are TGCAGCGTTGGGGCTTATCACTCCTACAATGAGCAGTTCTTC.

The chain has TRBV27 and TRBJ2-7; no definite D call. The ends were cut back, 5 bases at V and 2 bases at J, with 10 bases in the middle. The germline CDR1 and CDR2 sequences are MNHEY and SMNVEV (reference sequence). CDR3 size: 13 residues. CDR3: CASSPALAYEQYF. DNA for the CDR3: TGTGCCAGCAGTCCCGCTCTAGCCTACGAGCAGTACTTC.

V is TRBV9 and J is TRBJ1-2; TRBD1 aligns across 9 bases. The CDR3 contains 15 residues. V lost 3 bases, J lost 4 bases, and 7 bases stayed unmatched. Germline CDR1 is SGDLS and CDR2 is YYNGEE. The chain's CDR3 is CASSGGQGPVYGYTF. CDR3 coding DNA: TGTGCCAGCAGCGGTGGACAGGGGCCGGTCTATGGCTACACCTTC.

This clonotype showed up many times. The V call is TRBV7-9, the J call TRBJ1-4; D remains unclear. Per the germline V gene, CDR1 is SEHNR and CDR2 is FQNEAQ (reference sequence). The germline V and J ends were trimmed by 6 bases and 7 bases, with 12 bases remaining between them. The CDR3 extends over 13 amino acids. The CDR3 region has the DNA TGTGCCAGCAGTTCCACCCGTGGTGAAAAACTGTTTTTT. This translates into CASSSTRGEKLFF. The variable domain in full, with the rest retrieved from reference TRBV7-9 and TRBJ1-4, is DTGVSQNPRHKITKRGQNVTFRCDPISEHNRLYWYRQTLGQGPEFLTYFQNEAQLEKSRLLSDRFSAERPKGSFSTLEIQRTEQGDSAMYLCASSSTRGEKLFFGSGTQLSVL.

This chain's CDR3 is CASSRQPGQHSGNTIYF. The CDR3 DNA is TGTGCCAGCAGTCGTCAGCCGGGACAGCACTCTGGAAACACCATATATTTT. The genes are TRBV6-6 and TRBJ1-3; 7 bases line up with TRBD1. The CDR3 length is 17 residues. V was pared by 5 bases and J by 0 bases, with 10 bases of the junction left unmatched. Germline CDR1 reads MNHNY; CDR2 reads SVGAGI (reference sequence).

This clonotype was detected a few times. The V and J genes are TRBV13 and TRBJ1-1; D not resolved. The germline CDR1 and CDR2 sequences are PRHDT and FYEKMQ (reference sequence). The ends were cut back, 5 bases at V and 7 bases at J, with 11 bases in the middle. This CDR3 region has 12 residues. The CDR3 nucleotides read TGTGCCAGCAGCCTTTGGGGTCATGAAGCTTTCTTT. Translation: CASSLWGHEAFF.

The table lists this clonotype with a few counts. The junction shows a germline mismatch at one end, possibly a read error. The gene calls are TRBV20-1 and TRBJ1-2; 9 nucleotides agree with TRBD1. The CDR3 sequence is 15 residues long. CDR1 and CDR2 (germline): DFQATT, SNEGSKA (reference sequence). CDR3 DNA: TGCAGTGTTAGAGGGGGACAGGGAACGGTCTATGGCTACACCTTC. Its protein product is CSVRGGQGTVYGYTF.